This T cell receptor (beta chain) originates from a study of T cells in localized non-small cell lung cancer. Regarding the study as a whole: Of the tissues analyzed, uninvolved adjacent lung showed maximal T cell clonality, greater than tumor. Owing to sequencing of a solitary tumor region, heterogeneity cannot be discounted. Higher blood T cell density tracked longer overall survival. Detection in adjacent lung was observed for a median roughly 62 of the top 100 tumor clones.

Germline assignment: CDR1 SEHNR and CDR2 FQNEAQ (reference sequence). The CDR3 runs 14 residues. V lost 5 bases and J lost 4; bases outside the gene matches: 3. On this clone: The antigen is unknown.

The table came from immunoSEQ multiplex PCR; TCRdb's copy has only in-frame clones and leaves some out. The sample shows about 8,800 clones, roughly 88% of them seen only once. The chain employs TRBV7-9 and TRBJ1-4; 8 bases agree with TRBD1. The TCR was taken from a male donor aged 60 or over with stage III squamous cell lung carcinoma. Sequenced material: peripheral blood, taken before any cancer treatment. CDR3 nucleotide sequence: TGTGCCAGCAGCCCGGACAGGGTTAATGAAAAACTGTTTTTT. This encodes CASSPDRVNEKLFF.